What follows are 27 T cell receptor beta chains derived from one specimen sequenced in a study of CD8+CD57+ T cells in acquired aplastic anemia. Genomic DNA served as template for TCR beta VDJ and CDR3 profiling. One entry per CDR3 protein results from TCRdb running MiXCR on the reads. The data hold roughly 190,000 distinct CDR3 sequences, with approximately 52% observed a single time. Sequencing input: sorted CD4+, CD8+, or CD8+CD57+ T cells (not recorded which) from PBMCs. The receptors shown here come from a human donor in good health, serving as a control.

This clonotype was seen just once. This chain connects TRBV10-1 to TRBJ2-1, with TRBD1 matching over 8 bases. The CDR3 totals 14 residues. The ends lost 8 bases at V and 8 bases at J; junction bases unmatched: 11. The germline CDR1 and CDR2 sequences are WNHNN and SYGVQD (reference sequence). The CDR3 DNA reads as TGCGCCAGCTCAGGGGGCAAAGGCAATGATGAGCAGTTCTTC. It yields the protein CASSGGKGNDEQFF.

This clonotype was recorded many times. Its ends do not fully match the called genes, so a read error is possible. The rearrangement uses TRBV7-7 and TRBJ2-5; tentatively, D is TRBD2 (6 bases). The CDR3 has 16 residues. Germline V gives CDR1 SSHAT, CDR2 FNYEAQ (reference sequence). The CDR3 nucleotides read TGTGCTAGCAGCTTAGAAAAGGCGGCAGGGAGGGAGACCCAGTACTTC. Translated, it gives CASSLEKAAGRETQYF.

This clonotype was recorded many times. This sequence joins TRBV7-9 and TRBJ1-2; tentatively, D is TRBD1 (5 bases). Germline CDR1 reads SEHNR; CDR2 reads FQNEAQ (reference sequence). There are 14 residues in the CDR3. Trimming shortened V by 3 bases and J by 6 bases, and 14 bases separated the two germline ends. The CDR3 here is CASSFFQGWDGYTF. CDR3 bases: TGTGCCAGCAGCTTCTTCCAGGGATGGGATGGCTACACCTTC.

The sample holds many counts of this clonotype. The J gene is TRBJ2-1, the V gene TRBV4-3; 8 bases agree with TRBD1. The CDR3 sequence is 16 residues long. Germline assignment: CDR1 LGHNA and CDR2 YSLEER. V lost 0 bases and J lost 3; bases outside the gene matches: 4. The DNA of the CDR3 is TGCGCCAGCAGCCAAGATTCGGGACAGGACTACAATGAGCAGTTCTTC. This encodes CASSQDSGQDYNEQFF.

Many counts were recorded for this clonotype. V usage is TRBV20-1 and J usage is TRBJ2-7, with TRBD1 as a possible D gene (6 bases). V shed 6 bases and J shed 2 bases, with 11 bases lying between them. This CDR3 comprises 12 residues. Germline V gives CDR1 DFQATT, CDR2 SNEGSKA (reference sequence). This CDR3 is CSAPDRTYEQYF. CDR3 bases: TGCAGTGCCCCTGACAGGACCTACGAGCAGTACTTC.

V is TRBV7-8 and J is TRBJ1-2; no firm D call. Germline CDR1 reads SGHVS; CDR2 reads FQNEAQ. The V end was cut by 5 bases, the J end by 8 bases, with 9 bases between. CDR3 size: 11 residues. The CDR3 nucleotides read TGTGCCAGCAGCACGTGGGGAGGCTACACCTTC. Translating it yields CASSTWGGYTF.

The chain is built from TRBV10-2 and TRBJ1-1; 8 bases align to TRBD1. The CDR3 loop spans 15 amino acids. CDR1 is WSHSY, CDR2 SAAADI, per germline. V lost 2 bases to trimming and J lost 6 bases; unmatched junction nucleotides: 8. The CDR3 bases are TGCGCCAGCAGTGAGACGACAGGGGCCGGTGCTGAAGCTTTCTTT. As protein: CASSETTGAGAEAFF.

The chain combines TRBV15 with TRBJ2-3, with 10 nucleotides matching TRBD1. V was clipped by 3 bases and J by 7 bases; unmatched bases: 7. This CDR3 contains 15 residues. The germline gives CDR1 LNHNV, CDR2 YYDKDF (reference sequence). CDR3: CATSRIGQGVNTQYF. The DNA of the CDR3 is TGTGCCACCAGCAGGATTGGACAGGGGGTTAATACGCAGTATTTT.

V is TRBV7-2 and J is TRBJ2-7, with D possibly matching TRBD1 (6 bases). The CDR3 is 19 amino acids. The germline V gene has CDR1 SGHTA and CDR2 FQGNSA. V lost 2 bases to trimming and J lost 3 bases, with 26 bases between them. The CDR3 nucleotides are TGTGCCAGCAGCTTATCCACTTCCCCCAGGGGTAGATCGGACTACGAGCAGTACTTC. It translates to CASSLSTSPRGRSDYEQYF.

At least ten counts were recorded for this clonotype. The chain combines TRBV20-1 with TRBJ2-7; 12 bases agree with TRBD1. V lost 5 bases and J lost 9; bases outside the gene matches: 5. CDR1 is DFQATT and CDR2 is SNEGSKA in the germline V gene (reference sequence). This CDR3 has 12 residues. The chain's CDR3 is CSAGDRGPGQYF. In DNA form, the CDR3 reads TGCAGTGCTGGGGACAGGGGGCCGGGGCAGTACTTC.

This chain connects TRBV5-6 to TRBJ2-7, with 8 bases aligning to TRBD1. Germline CDR1 SGHDT, CDR2 YYEEEE. The CDR3 has 13 amino acids. The V and J ends lost 3 bases and 3 bases, in that order; junction bases with no gene match: 2. The CDR3 bases are TGTGCCAGCAGCTCACAGGGGGTCTACGAGCAGTACTTC. This sequence encodes CASSSQGVYEQYF. The entire variable domain, with the rest obtained from reference TRBV5-6 and TRBJ2-7, is as follows: DAGVTQSPTHLIKTRGQQVTLRCSPKSGHDTVSWYQQALGQGPQFIFQYYEEEERQRGNFPDRFSGHQFPNYSSELNVNALLLGDSALYLCASSSQGVYEQYFGPGTRLTVT.

This chain links TRBV30 with TRBJ1-6; D gene ambiguous. Trimming took 0 bases from V and 9 from J, leaving 3 bases between them. The germline CDR1 and CDR2 sequences are GTSNPN and SVGIG (reference sequence). This CDR3 spans 11 amino acids. For the CDR3, the DNA is TGTGCCTGGAGTGTAGGTTCACCCCTCCACTTT. Its protein is CAWSVGSPLHF.

The chain uses TRBV7-6 and TRBJ2-1, with 8 bases that match TRBD1. Trimming removed 3 bases from V and 15 bases from J; junction bases left unmatched: 4. Germline CDR1 reads SGHVS; CDR2 reads FNYEAQ. CDR3 size: 11 residues. The CDR3 DNA reads as TGTGCCAGCAGCTTTGCAGGGGGCCTGTTCTTC. It is translated as CASSFAGGLFF.

The chain recombines TRBV2 with TRBJ2-7; D ambiguous. Trimming shortened V by 2 bases and J by 2 bases, and 10 bases separated the two germline ends. The germline V gene has CDR1 SNHLY and CDR2 FYNNEI. The CDR3 has 14 residues. The CDR3 loop is CASSERPDPYEQYF. CDR3 nucleotide sequence: TGTGCCAGCAGTGAAAGGCCGGACCCCTACGAGCAGTACTTC.

This clonotype occurred a few times. V is TRBV29-1 and J is TRBJ2-7, with 8 positions matching TRBD1. CDR3 size: 13 residues. Germline V gene sequence: CDR1 SQVTM, CDR2 ANQGSEA. The ends lost 7 bases at V and 5 bases at J; junction bases unmatched: 10. DNA for the CDR3: TGCAGCGCCAGGACAGGGTTAAAAAACGAGCAGTACTTC. This gives the protein CSARTGLKNEQYF.

The gene calls are TRBV7-2 and TRBJ2-7; 9 bases line up with TRBD2. The junction had 5 bases not matched to a gene; V was cut back by 3 bases and J by 5 bases. Germline V gene data show CDR1 as SGHTA and CDR2 as FQGNSA. The CDR3 runs to 14 residues. In DNA form, the CDR3 reads TGTGCCAGCAGCTTGGGACTAGCTAGCCACGAGCAGTACTTC. It encodes CASSLGLASHEQYF.

The gene calls are TRBV20-1 and TRBJ2-5; TRBD1 matches 7 bases. CDR3 length equals 14 residues. V dropped 6 bases and J dropped 2; count of bases not matched to a gene: 9. Per germline, CDR1 DFQATT and CDR2 SNEGSKA (reference sequence). The CDR3 bases are TGCAGTGCCAGCTCGGACAGGCATCAAGAGACCCAGTACTTC. Its protein is CSASSDRHQETQYF.

The gene calls are TRBV7-9 and TRBJ2-7; no clear D. The CDR3 contains 13 residues. From germline, CDR1 is SEHNR and CDR2 FQNEAQ (reference sequence). Trimming pared 6 bases from V and 2 bases from J, leaving 11 bases between. The CDR3 nucleotides are TGTGCCAGCAGGGGTGCACCAACCTACGAGCAGTACTTC. Amino acid sequence: CASRGAPTYEQYF.

This clonotype was detected a few times. This sequence joins TRBV9 and TRBJ2-7; perhaps TRBD1 as D (6 bases). V was trimmed by 3 bases and J by 6 bases, leaving 16 bases between them. The germline gives CDR1 SGDLS, CDR2 YYNGEE. The CDR3 is 14 amino acids. The DNA of the CDR3 is TGTGCCAGCAGCGGCGCGGACAGCCCACGCGAGCAGTACTTC. Its translation is CASSGADSPREQYF.

The gene calls are TRBV6-4 and TRBJ1-2; D might be TRBD1 (5 bases). There are 13 residues in the CDR3. V lost 0 bases, J lost 8 bases, and 10 bases lay in between. Germline CDR1 and CDR2: MRHNA and SNTAGT. CDR3: CASSDSERGGYTF. The CDR3 nucleotides are TGTGCCAGCAGTGACTCTGAGAGGGGAGGCTACACCTTC.

This clonotype was seen a handful of times. A read error is possible here, since a much larger clone lies one base away. This chain joins TRBV20-1 and TRBJ1-1; TRBD1 might be the D (6 bases). Germline V CDR1 and CDR2: DFQATT, SNEGSKA (reference sequence). CDR3 size: 14 residues. The CDR3 is CNARKLTGPYEAFF. Here the CDR3 DNA reads TGCAATGCTAGAAAATTGACAGGCCCGTATGAAGCTTTCTTT.

This clonotype was recorded at least ten times. The gene calls are TRBV30 and TRBJ1-6, with D possibly being TRBD1 (5 bases). The CDR3 extends over 14 amino acids. Germline CDR1 reads GTSNPN; CDR2 reads SVGIG (reference sequence). Trimming removed 1 base at V and 4 bases at J, with 8 bases between. CDR3 bases: TGTGCCTGGAGTGGGGGGAGGTATAATTCACCCCTCCACTTT. It yields the protein CAWSGGRYNSPLHF.

The chain joins TRBV25-1 to TRBJ2-3; D might be TRBD2 (5 bases). Looked up from germline, CDR1 is MGHDK and CDR2 is SYGVNS. Trimming shortened V by 8 bases and J by 4 bases, and 16 bases separated the two germline ends. CDR3 length equals 14 residues. The DNA for the CDR3 is TGTGCCAGCGTTGAGACTGGAGGCGCAGATACGCAGTATTTT. Protein product: CASVETGGADTQYF.

This clonotype has ten or more counts. V usage is TRBV13 and J usage is TRBJ1-2, with 7 bases lining up with TRBD1. This CDR3 contains 17 residues. The ends lost 4 bases at V and 4 bases at J; junction bases unmatched: 15. Germline assignment: CDR1 PRHDT and CDR2 FYEKMQ (reference sequence). The CDR3 DNA sequence: TGTGCCAGCAGCTCCGTGGCGGCAGGGGGTCTTCCCTATGGCTACACCTTC. This encodes CASSSVAAGGLPYGYTF.

The chain couples TRBV24-1 to TRBJ1-2; D possibly corresponds to TRBD1 (5 bases). The CDR3 length is 16 residues. V was shortened by 4 bases and J by 5 bases, with 19 bases between the two germline ends. Germline values: CDR1 KGHDR, CDR2 SFDVKD. The CDR3 region has the DNA TGTGCCACCAGTGACCGCCGGTCCGGGACGGGGTATGGCTACACCTTC. This gives the protein CATSDRRSGTGYGYTF.

The V and J genes are TRBV12-3 or TRBV12-4 and TRBJ2-1; the D call may be TRBD1 or TRBD2 (5 bases each). The V gene lost 5 bases and the J gene lost 10 bases, with 15 bases spanning the gap. CDR3 size: 13 residues. In DNA, the CDR3 is TGTGCCAGCAGTACACGGGACCTATGGGAGCAGTTCTTC. Translated, it gives CASSTRDLWEQFF.

In regard to this clonotype: Relative to the germline gene, one junction end is altered; a read error may explain this. This chain joins TRBV6-4 and TRBJ2-3; TRBD2 aligns across 10 bases. This CDR3 is built from 16 residues. Germline V gene sequence: CDR1 MRHNA, CDR2 SNTAGT. The CDR3 is CASRPSGGFSTDTRYF. As DNA, the CDR3 is TGTGCCAGCAGGCCTAGCGGGGGCTTCAGCACAGATACGCGGTATTTT.